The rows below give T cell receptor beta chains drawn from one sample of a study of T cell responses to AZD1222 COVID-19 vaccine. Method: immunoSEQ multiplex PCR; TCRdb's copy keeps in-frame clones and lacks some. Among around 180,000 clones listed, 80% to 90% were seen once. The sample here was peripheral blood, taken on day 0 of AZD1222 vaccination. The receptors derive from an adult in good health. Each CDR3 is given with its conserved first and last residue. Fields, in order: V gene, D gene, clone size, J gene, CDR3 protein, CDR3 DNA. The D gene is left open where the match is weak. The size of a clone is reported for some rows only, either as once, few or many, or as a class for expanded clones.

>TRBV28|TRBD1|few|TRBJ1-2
CATLHTGDHGYTF
TGTGCCACACTACATACAGGGGATCATGGCTACACCTTC
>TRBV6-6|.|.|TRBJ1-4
CASSDGIPNEKLFF
TGTGCCAGCAGTGACGGGATCCCTAATGAAAAACTGTTTTTT
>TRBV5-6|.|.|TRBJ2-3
CASSPTGLGSTDTQYF
TGTGCCAGCAGCCCAACCGGGCTAGGGAGCACAGATACGCAGTATTTT
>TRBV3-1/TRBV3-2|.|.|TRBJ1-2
CASSLLRFTSSSYGYTF
TGTGCCAGCAGCCTCCTAAGATTCACGTCTTCTTCATATGGCTACACCTTC
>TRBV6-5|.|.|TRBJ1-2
CASSPDSLYGYTF
TGTGCCAGCAGTCCGGACAGCCTCTATGGCTACACCTTC
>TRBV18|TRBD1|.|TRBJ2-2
CASSPLPGQGNTGELFF
TGTGCCAGCTCACCCCTACCAGGACAGGGTAACACCGGGGAGCTGTTTTTT
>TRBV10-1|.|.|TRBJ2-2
CASSPFTSRPTGELFF
TGCGCCAGCAGCCCCTTCACGTCAAGGCCCACCGGGGAGCTGTTTTTT
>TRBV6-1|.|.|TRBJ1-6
CASSEVAGSVYSPLHF
TGTGCCAGCAGTGAAGTGGCAGGTAGTGTTTATTCACCCCTCCACTTT
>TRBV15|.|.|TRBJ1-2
CATSRGRGGASYGYTF
TGTGCCACCAGCAGAGGACGGGGGGGCGCTTCCTATGGCTACACCTTC
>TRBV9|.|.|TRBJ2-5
CASSDGVTSYGETQYF
TGTGCCAGCAGCGACGGGGTAACTAGCTACGGAGAGACCCAGTACTTC
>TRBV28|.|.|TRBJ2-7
CASSQTSYEQYF
TGTGCCAGCAGTCAGACTAGCTACGAGCAGTACTTC
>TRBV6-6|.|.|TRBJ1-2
CASSYLGRDINGYTF
TGTGCCAGCAGTTACTTAGGCAGGGATATTAATGGCTACACCTTC
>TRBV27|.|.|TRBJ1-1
CASSLGAEAFF
TGTGCCAGCAGTTTGGGCGCTGAAGCTTTCTTT
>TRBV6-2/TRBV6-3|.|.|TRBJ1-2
CASSYRSHYGYTF
TGTGCCAGCAGTTACCGGAGCCACTATGGCTACACCTTC
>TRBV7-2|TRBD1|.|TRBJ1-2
CASSGGRNRGQAYGYTF
TGTGCCAGCAGCGGGGGAAGAAACAGGGGGCAGGCATATGGCTACACCTTC
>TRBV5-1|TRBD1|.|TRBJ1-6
CASSAGQTESSPLHF
TGCGCCAGCAGCGCGGGACAGACCGAAAGTTCACCCCTCCACTTT
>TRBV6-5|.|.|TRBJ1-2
CASSPTANYGYTF
TGTGCCAGCAGTCCCACAGCAAACTATGGCTACACCTTC
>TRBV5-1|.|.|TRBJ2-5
CASSLDRETQYF
TGCGCCAGCAGCTTGGACCGAGAGACCCAGTACTTC
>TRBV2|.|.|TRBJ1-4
CASQDRTTNEKLFF
TGTGCCAGTCAGGACAGAACAACTAATGAAAAACTGTTTTTT
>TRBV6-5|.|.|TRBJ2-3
CASMGSTDTQYF
TGTGCCAGCATGGGTAGCACAGATACGCAGTATTTT
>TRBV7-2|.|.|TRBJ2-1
CASSPRHFMNEQFF
TGTGCCAGCAGCCCACGTCACTTTATGAATGAGCAGTTCTTC
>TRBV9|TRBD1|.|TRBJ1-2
CASSTTGANYGYTF
TGTGCCAGCAGCACTACAGGGGCTAACTATGGCTACACCTTC
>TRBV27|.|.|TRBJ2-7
CASSLSRRGTYEQYF
TGTGCCAGCAGTTTATCCAGACGGGGCACCTACGAGCAGTACTTC
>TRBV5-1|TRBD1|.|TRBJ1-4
CASSSGQSIEKLFF
TGCGCCAGCAGCTCGGGACAGAGCATTGAAAAACTGTTTTTT
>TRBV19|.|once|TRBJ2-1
CASSISSAGMYNEQFF
TGTGCCAGTAGTATATCGTCGGCTGGCATGTACAATGAGCAGTTCTTC
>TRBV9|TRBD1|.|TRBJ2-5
CASSARQGVLETQYF
TGTGCCAGCAGCGCCCGACAGGGGGTATTGGAGACCCAGTACTTC
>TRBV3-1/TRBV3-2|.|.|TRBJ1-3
CASSPRSSGGNTIYF
TGTGCCAGCAGCCCCCGGTCGAGCGGTGGAAACACCATATATTTT
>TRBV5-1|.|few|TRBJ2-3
CASSLWTGAADTQYF
TGCGCCAGCAGCTTGTGGACGGGGGCCGCAGATACGCAGTATTTT
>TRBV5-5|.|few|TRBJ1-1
CASSKLQGIGTEAFF
TGTGCCAGCAGCAAGCTGCAGGGAATAGGCACTGAAGCTTTCTTT
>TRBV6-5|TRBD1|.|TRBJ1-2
CASRGGTGDYGYTF
TGTGCCAGCAGGGGGGGGACAGGGGATTATGGCTACACCTTC
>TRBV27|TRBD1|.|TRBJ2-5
CASGRDRGVETQYF
TGTGCCAGCGGCCGGGACAGGGGGGTAGAGACCCAGTACTTC
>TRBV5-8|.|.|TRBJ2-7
CASSPHYEQYF
TGTGCCAGCAGCCCTCATTACGAGCAGTACTTC
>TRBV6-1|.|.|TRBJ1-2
CASSESPFDSNYGYTF
TGTGCCAGCAGTGAATCGCCTTTTGACAGTAACTATGGCTACACCTTC
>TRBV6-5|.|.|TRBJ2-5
CASSYKWSWKTQYF
TGTGCCAGCAGTTACAAATGGAGTTGGAAGACCCAGTACTTC
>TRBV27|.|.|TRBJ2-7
CASSYSGITVYEQYF
TGTGCCAGCAGTTACTCAGGCATTACCGTCTACGAGCAGTACTTC
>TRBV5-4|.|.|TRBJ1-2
CASSLPGFNYGYTF
TGTGCCAGCAGCTTACCCGGGTTCAACTATGGCTACACCTTC
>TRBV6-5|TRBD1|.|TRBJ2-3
CASARDRGQTDTQYF
TGTGCCAGCGCCCGGGACAGGGGGCAGACAGATACGCAGTATTTT
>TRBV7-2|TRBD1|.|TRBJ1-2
CASSSVSPRQGSGYTF
TGTGCCAGCAGCTCTGTTAGTCCCCGACAGGGGTCTGGCTACACCTTC
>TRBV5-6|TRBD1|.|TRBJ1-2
CASRGTGWRGNYGYTF
TGTGCCAGCAGAGGGACAGGGTGGAGGGGTAACTATGGCTACACCTTC
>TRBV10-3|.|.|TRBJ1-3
CAISQSKGSNSGNTIYF
TGTGCCATCAGTCAATCCAAGGGGAGCAACTCTGGAAACACCATATATTTT
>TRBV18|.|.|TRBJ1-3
CASSPGRESGNTIYF
TGTGCCAGCTCACCAGGCAGGGAGTCTGGAAACACCATATATTTT
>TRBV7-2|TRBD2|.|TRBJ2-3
CASSSHGLAGWGTDTQYF
TGTGCCAGCAGCTCCCACGGACTAGCGGGTTGGGGCACAGATACGCAGTATTTT
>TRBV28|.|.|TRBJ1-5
CASSLRSNQPQHF
TGTGCCAGCAGTTTGCGTAGCAATCAGCCCCAGCATTTT
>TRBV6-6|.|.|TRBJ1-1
CASSPRVEAFF
TGTGCCAGCAGTCCCAGAGTAGAAGCTTTCTTT
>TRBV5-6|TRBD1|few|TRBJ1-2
CASSLYWDRGLSQYGYTF
TGTGCCAGCAGCTTGTACTGGGACAGGGGGCTTTCGCAATATGGCTACACCTTC
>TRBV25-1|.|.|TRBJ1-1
CASSDLNTEAFF
TGTGCCAGCAGTGATCTAAACACTGAAGCTTTCTTT
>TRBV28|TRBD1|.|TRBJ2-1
CASSLSPGQGAYNEQFF
TGTGCCAGCAGCCTTTCCCCGGGACAGGGGGCTTACAATGAGCAGTTCTTC
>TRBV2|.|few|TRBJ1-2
CASSATGTSNYGYTF
TGTGCCAGCAGTGCCACAGGGACGTCAAACTATGGCTACACCTTC
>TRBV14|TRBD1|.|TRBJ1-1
CASSQGQQGQAFF
TGTGCCAGCAGCCAAGGCCAACAGGGGCAAGCTTTCTTT
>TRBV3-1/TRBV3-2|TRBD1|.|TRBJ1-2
CASSQGQARGGYTF
TGTGCCAGCAGCCAGGGACAGGCTAGAGGTGGCTACACCTTC
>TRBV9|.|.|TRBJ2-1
CASSVVGVNEQFF
TGTGCCAGCAGCGTAGTCGGGGTGAATGAGCAGTTCTTC
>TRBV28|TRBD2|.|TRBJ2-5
CASSLLAGEGETQYF
TGTGCCAGCAGTTTACTAGCGGGGGAAGGAGAGACCCAGTACTTC
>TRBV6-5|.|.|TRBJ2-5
CASSYSNWQAQETQYF
TGTGCCAGCAGTTACTCGAATTGGCAGGCCCAAGAGACCCAGTACTTC